This passage covers 13 T cell receptor beta chains from one sample sequenced in a study of blood T cell repertoires in COVID-19. Only in-frame clones appear in the TCRdb table, and some are missing; sequencing was by immunoSEQ multiplex PCR. The table records roughly 250,000 clones, about 83% of them present only once. The sample comprised PBMCs or T cells enriched from blood (not recorded which). The receptors come from a woman aged 40 to 49 who had been exposed to COVID-19.

The V call is TRBV5-4, the J call TRBJ1-1, with D possibly TRBD1 on 6 matching bases. This CDR3 has 17 residues. Looked up from germline, CDR1 is SGHNT and CDR2 is YYREEE (reference sequence). V gave up 4 bases and J gave up 1 base, with 20 bases separating them. The CDR3 coding sequence is TGTGCCAGCAGCCCGGGGGGGGGCGGCTATGGGAACACTGAAGCTTTCTTT. Encoded protein: CASSPGGGGYGNTEAFF.

As concerns this clone: One end of the junction does not line up with germline, which may come from a read error. The rearrangement joins TRBV29-1 to TRBJ2-3; the D gene is possibly TRBD1 (5 bases). CDR1 is SQVTM and CDR2 is ANQGSEA in the germline V gene. The CDR3 runs to 14 residues. The CDR3 bases are TGCAGCATTGAGCCAGGGTTGGTCGGAGATACGCAGTATTTT. Translation gives CSIEPGLVGDTQYF.

The J gene is TRBJ2-7, the V gene TRBV5-4, with TRBD1 matching 8 bases. The CDR3 runs to 13 residues. The ends lost 2 bases at V and 4 bases at J; junction bases unmatched: 2. Germline CDR1 SGHNT, CDR2 YYREEE (reference sequence). The CDR3 DNA sequence: TGTGCCAGCAGCTTACAGGGGGTTTACGAGCAGTACTTC. It yields the protein CASSLQGVYEQYF.

This chain connects TRBV6-5 to TRBJ1-4, with 8 bases lining up with TRBD1. The length of the CDR3 is 14 residues. Unmatched junction bases numbered 8, after V lost 7 bases and J lost 7 bases. Germline V gene data show CDR1 as MNHEY and CDR2 as SVGAGI. This CDR3 is CASTWTGMGEKLFF. CDR3 DNA sequence: TGTGCCAGCACCTGGACAGGGATGGGTGAAAAACTGTTTTTT.

The chain recombines TRBV7-2 with TRBJ2-3; TRBD2 is a possible D gene (6 bases). V lost 9 bases, J lost 6 bases, and 7 bases lay in between. CDR1 SGHTA and CDR2 FQGNSA come from the germline V gene. The CDR3 has 10 residues. The CDR3: CASGGDTQYF. CDR3 sequence (DNA): TGTGCCAGTGGGGGGGATACGCAGTATTTT.

The chain recombines TRBV10-3 with TRBJ1-2; weak D call: TRBD1 (6 bases). The CDR3 has 16 amino acids. CDR1 ENHRY and CDR2 SYGVKD come from the germline V gene. Trimming stripped 2 bases from V and 2 bases from J, with 15 bases between. In nucleotides, the CDR3 is TGTGCCATCAGTGAGAGAGGGACACAAATGAACTATGGCTACACCTTC. This sequence encodes CAISERGTQMNYGYTF.

CDR3 sequence reads: CASGLVLDRIRIEAFF. CDR3 sequence (DNA): TGTGCTAGTGGTTTGGTACTCGACAGGATCCGAATTGAAGCTTTCTTT. This chain joins TRBV12-5 and TRBJ1-1, with D maybe TRBD1 (6 bases). The germline CDR1 and CDR2 sequences are LGHNT and FRNRAP. Trimming removed 0 bases at V and 7 bases at J, with 18 bases between. This CDR3 region has 16 residues.

The chain combines TRBV6-6 with TRBJ1-1, with 7 bases aligning to TRBD1. Germline CDR1 and CDR2: MNHNY and SVGAGI (reference sequence). The CDR3 has 14 amino acids. The ends lost 6 bases at V and 1 base at J; junction bases unmatched: 5. The CDR3: CASRNRDRNTEAFF. The CDR3 DNA follows: TGTGCCAGCAGGAACCGGGACAGGAACACTGAAGCTTTCTTT.

The rearrangement uses TRBV19 and TRBJ1-5, with 9 nucleotides matching TRBD1. The CDR3 sequence is 15 residues long. Germline values: CDR1 LNHDA, CDR2 SQIVND (reference sequence). V dropped 4 bases and J dropped 4; count of bases not matched to a gene: 5. For the CDR3, the DNA is TGTGCCAGTAGTACTGGGACAGGGATTAATCAGCCCCAGCATTTT. This translates into CASSTGTGINQPQHF.

This clone showed up just a few times. The V and J genes are TRBV5-1 and TRBJ2-3; maybe TRBD1 (6 bases). Trimming took 0 bases from V and 4 from J, leaving 9 bases between them. CDR3 length equals 14 residues. The V gene's germline CDR1 is SGHRS and CDR2 YFSETQ. DNA for the CDR3: TGCGCCAGCAGCTTGGCTAACAGGGCAGATACGCAGTATTTT. Its protein is CASSLANRADTQYF.

CDR3 in DNA: TGTGCCAGCAGTGACTCGGGACAGATCACAGATACGCAGTATTTT. Translated: CASSDSGQITDTQYF. V is TRBV6-4 and J is TRBJ2-3; 7 bases agree with TRBD1. With V trimmed by 0 bases and J by 2 bases, 2 bases remained unmatched. From germline, CDR1 is MRHNA and CDR2 SNTAGT. CDR3 size: 15 residues.

The chain has TRBV12-5 and TRBJ1-5, with 7 nucleotides matching TRBD1. The CDR3 contains 17 residues. Germline V gives CDR1 LGHNT, CDR2 FRNRAP. The junction had 11 bases not matched to a gene; V was cut back by 1 base and J by 5 bases. The CDR3: CASGLGQGAAYDQPQHF. In DNA form, the CDR3 reads TGTGCTAGTGGTTTGGGACAGGGAGCGGCATACGATCAGCCCCAGCATTTT.

This sequence joins TRBV20-1 and TRBJ1-6; 7 nucleotides line up with TRBD1. CDR3 length equals 15 residues. V dropped 3 bases and J dropped 6; count of bases not matched to a gene: 8. The germline CDR1 and CDR2 sequences are DFQATT and SNEGSKA (reference sequence). This CDR3 is CSASPGTVFNSPLHF. In DNA, the CDR3 is TGCAGTGCTAGTCCCGGGACAGTATTTAATTCACCCCTCCACTTT.